The 3 T cell receptor beta chains below were found in one sample sequenced in a study of blood T cells in healthy people across ages. With a J-beta primer mix and a sample-barcoded 5' primer, a second PCR ran roughly 6 to 11 cycles. MiXCR, run by TCRdb on the 5' RACE reads, gives a single entry per CDR3 protein. This table has roughly 1.9 million distinct CDR3 sequences, 35% to 50% appearing once. The sample was blood. The receptors derive from a human donor in good health.

Only a few counts were recorded for this clonotype. This chain joins TRBV20-1 and TRBJ1-1; no clear D. CDR1 DFQATT and CDR2 SNEGSKA come from the germline V gene (reference sequence). The CDR3 is 14 amino acids. Trimming shortened V by 6 bases and J by 3 bases, and 17 bases separated the two germline ends. CDR3 bases: TGCAGTGCCCAGAGGGAGTCTCGGGACACTGAAGCTTTCTTT. It is translated as CSAQRESRDTEAFF.

This clonotype occurred many times. This chain links TRBV7-2 with TRBJ1-2; the D gene is possibly TRBD1 (6 bases). The CDR3 covers 13 residues. CDR1 is SGHTA, CDR2 FQGNSA, per germline. Trimming stripped 4 bases from V and 4 bases from J, with 10 bases between. CDR3 in amino acids: CASSSRGSYGYTF. The CDR3 nucleotides read TGTGCCAGCAGCTCCAGGGGTTCCTATGGCTACACCTTC.

This clonotype was seen more than once but under ten times. The V gene is TRBV28, the J gene TRBJ2-1, with TRBD2 identical over 10 bases. V lost 4 bases to trimming and J lost 0 bases; unmatched junction nucleotides: 3. Looked up from germline, CDR1 is MDHEN and CDR2 is SYDVKM. This CDR3 spans 16 amino acids. CDR3 nucleotides: TGTGCCAGCAGTTCAGTAGCGGGGGGCTCCTACAATGAGCAGTTCTTC. It encodes CASSSVAGGSYNEQFF.